The sequence of this T cell receptor beta chain was determined in a study of cytomegalovirus exposure and HLA in healthy donors. Turning to the study itself: From HLA-typed donors, an early data release held 70 million to 95 million unique TCRs.

With 60 Vbeta and 13 Jbeta primers, the PCR was carried out. Profiling relied on immunoSEQ multiplex PCR, and the TCRdb table lists in-frame clones only, not all of them. Of roughly 120,000 clones in the sample, around 79% were seen once. In regard to this clone: What it binds is unknown.

Study outcomes and limitations: Prior analysis indicated that the majority of TCR beta V segments exhibited productivity approximately 87% or approximately 30% of the time. CMV antigen specificity of a few CMV-associated chains was confirmed in vitro.

CDR1 MNHNY and CDR2 SVGAGI come from the germline V gene (reference sequence). The CDR3 is 13 amino acids. J was trimmed by 5 bases and V by 6 bases; bases with no gene match: 7. This clonotype originated in a woman between 25 and 40 years old in good health and CMV-seropositive. The chain has TRBV6-6 and TRBJ2-7; 7 nucleotides line up with TRBD1. The sample comprised PBMCs. CDR3 bases: TGTGCCAGCAGACGACAGGGTAGCGACGAGCAGTACTTC. It specifies CASRRQGSDEQYF.